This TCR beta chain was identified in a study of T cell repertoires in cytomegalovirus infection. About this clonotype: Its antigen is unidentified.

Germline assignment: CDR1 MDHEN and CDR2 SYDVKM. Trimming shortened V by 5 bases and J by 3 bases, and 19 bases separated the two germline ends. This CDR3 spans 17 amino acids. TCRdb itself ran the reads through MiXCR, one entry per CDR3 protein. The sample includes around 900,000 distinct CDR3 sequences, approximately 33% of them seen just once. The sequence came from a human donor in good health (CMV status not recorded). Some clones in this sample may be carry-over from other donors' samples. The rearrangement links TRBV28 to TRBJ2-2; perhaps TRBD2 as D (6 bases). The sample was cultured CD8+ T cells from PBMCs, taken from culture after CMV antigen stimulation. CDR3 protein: CASSPLGMWGDTGELFF. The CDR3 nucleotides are TGTGCCAGCAGTCCTCTAGGCATGTGGGGGGACACCGGGGAGCTGTTTTTT.